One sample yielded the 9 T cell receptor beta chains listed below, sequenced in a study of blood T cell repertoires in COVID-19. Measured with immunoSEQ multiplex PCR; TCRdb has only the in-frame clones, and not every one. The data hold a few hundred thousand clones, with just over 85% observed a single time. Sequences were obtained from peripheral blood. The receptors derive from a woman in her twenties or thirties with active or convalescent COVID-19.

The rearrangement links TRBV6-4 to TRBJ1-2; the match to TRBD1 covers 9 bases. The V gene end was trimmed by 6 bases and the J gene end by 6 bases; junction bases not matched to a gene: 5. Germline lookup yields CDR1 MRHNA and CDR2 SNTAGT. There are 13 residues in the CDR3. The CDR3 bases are TGTGCCAGCAGGGCGACAGGGGGTCATGGCTACACCTTC. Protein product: CASRATGGHGYTF.

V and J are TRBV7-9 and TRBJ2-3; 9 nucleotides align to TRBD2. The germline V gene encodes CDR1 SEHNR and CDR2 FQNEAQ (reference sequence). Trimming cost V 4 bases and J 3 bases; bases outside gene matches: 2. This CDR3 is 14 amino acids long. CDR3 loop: CASSSGLATDTQYF. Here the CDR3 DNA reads TGTGCCAGCAGCTCAGGACTAGCGACAGATACGCAGTATTTT.

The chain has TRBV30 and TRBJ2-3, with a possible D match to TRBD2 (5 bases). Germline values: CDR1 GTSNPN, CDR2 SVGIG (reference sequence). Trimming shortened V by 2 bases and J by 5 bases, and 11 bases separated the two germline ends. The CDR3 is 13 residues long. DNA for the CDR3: TGTGCCTGGAGTTCCTCAGGAGGAGATACGCAGTATTTT. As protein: CAWSSSGGDTQYF. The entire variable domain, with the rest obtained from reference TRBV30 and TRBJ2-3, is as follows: SQTIHQWPATLVQPVGSPLSLECTVEGTSNPNLYWYRQAAGRGLQLLFYSVGIGQISSEVPQNLSASRPQDRQFILSSKKLLLSDSGFYLCAWSSSGGDTQYFGPGTRLTVL.

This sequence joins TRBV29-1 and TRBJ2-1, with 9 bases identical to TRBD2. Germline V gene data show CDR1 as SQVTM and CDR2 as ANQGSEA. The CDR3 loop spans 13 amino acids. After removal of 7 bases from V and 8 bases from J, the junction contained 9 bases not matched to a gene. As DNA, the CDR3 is TGCAGCGGGGCGGGACTAGCTGTCCATGAGCAGTTCTTC. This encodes CSGAGLAVHEQFF.

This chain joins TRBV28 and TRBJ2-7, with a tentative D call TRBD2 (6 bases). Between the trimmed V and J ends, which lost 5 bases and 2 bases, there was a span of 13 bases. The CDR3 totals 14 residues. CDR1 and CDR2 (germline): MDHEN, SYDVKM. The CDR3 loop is CASSTGDFAYEQYF. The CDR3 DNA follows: TGTGCCAGCAGTACCGGGGACTTCGCCTACGAGCAGTACTTC.

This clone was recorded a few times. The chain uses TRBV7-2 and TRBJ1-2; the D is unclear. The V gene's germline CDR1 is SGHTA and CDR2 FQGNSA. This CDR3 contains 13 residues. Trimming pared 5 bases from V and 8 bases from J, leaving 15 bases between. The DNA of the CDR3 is TGTGCCAGCAGCCCTAGCCCCCTCGGCGGCTACACCTTC. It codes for CASSPSPLGGYTF.

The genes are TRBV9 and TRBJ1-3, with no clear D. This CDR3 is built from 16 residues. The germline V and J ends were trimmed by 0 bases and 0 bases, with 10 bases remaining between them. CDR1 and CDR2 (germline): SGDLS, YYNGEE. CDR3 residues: CASSVASGLSGNTIYF. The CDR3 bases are TGTGCCAGCAGCGTAGCTAGCGGCCTCTCTGGAAACACCATATATTTT.

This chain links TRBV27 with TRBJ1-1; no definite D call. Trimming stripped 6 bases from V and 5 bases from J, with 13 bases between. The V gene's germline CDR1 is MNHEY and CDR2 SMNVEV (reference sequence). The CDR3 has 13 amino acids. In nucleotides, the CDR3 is TGTGCCAGCAGGGTGAAGGGAGGGACTGAAGCTTTCTTT. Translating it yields CASRVKGGTEAFF.

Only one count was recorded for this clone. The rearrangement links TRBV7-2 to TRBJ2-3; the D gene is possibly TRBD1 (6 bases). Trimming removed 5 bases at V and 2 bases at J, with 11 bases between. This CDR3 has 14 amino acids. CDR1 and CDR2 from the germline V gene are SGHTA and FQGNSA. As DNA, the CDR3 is TGTGCCAGCAGCCTCTGGACAGACACAGATACGCAGTATTTT. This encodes CASSLWTDTDTQYF.